This passage covers 27 T cell receptor beta chains from one sample sequenced in a study of blood T cell repertoires in COVID-19. The data were produced by immunoSEQ multiplex PCR, yet TCRdb's version contains in-frame clones alone and is incomplete. Among some 75,000 clones listed, around 89% were seen once. Sequencing was carried out using peripheral blood. These receptors were collected from a man between 60 and 75 years old with acute or convalescent COVID-19.

The chain combines TRBV18 with TRBJ2-7; 9 bases fit TRBD1. CDR1 is KGHSH, CDR2 LQKENI, per germline. CDR3 length: 16 amino acids. Germline trimming cut 4 bases from V and 2 bases from J; bases unmatched to any gene: 9. CDR3 DNA sequence: TGTGCCAGCTCACAAAGGACAGGGGAGACGACCTACGAGCAGTACTTC. It translates to CASSQRTGETTYEQYF.

The chain recombines TRBV12-5 with TRBJ2-3; TRBD1 is a possible D gene (5 bases). V was cut by 1 base and J by 4 bases, with 9 bases left in between. CDR3 length equals 14 residues. Germline V lookup: CDR1 LGHNT, CDR2 FRNRAP. CDR3 residues: CASGLGQGSDTQYF. For the CDR3, the DNA is TGTGCTAGTGGTTTGGGCCAGGGTTCAGATACGCAGTATTTT.

The chain is built from TRBV3-1 (or the pseudogene TRBV3-2) and TRBJ2-1; 7 nucleotides line up with TRBD1. V was pared by 4 bases and J by 8 bases, with 11 bases of the junction left unmatched. Germline assignment: CDR1 LGHDT and CDR2 YNNKEL (reference sequence). The CDR3 totals 15 residues. CDR3 sequence reads: CASSPNPTGDDEQFF. As DNA, the CDR3 is TGTGCCAGCAGCCCCAATCCAACAGGGGACGATGAGCAGTTCTTC.

The chain uses TRBV5-1 and TRBJ2-3; 8 bases are shared with TRBD1. V was pared by 7 bases and J by 0 bases, with 4 bases of the junction left unmatched. Germline V lookup: CDR1 SGHRS, CDR2 YFSETQ. This CDR3 has 14 residues. The CDR3 spells CASQTGESTDTQYF. The CDR3 DNA reads TGCGCCAGCCAGACAGGGGAAAGCACAGATACGCAGTATTTT.

The J gene is TRBJ1-3, the V gene TRBV18; D is ambiguous. This CDR3 spans 16 amino acids. V was pared by 4 bases and J by 0 bases, with 13 bases between. Germline-derived CDR1 and CDR2 are KGHSH and LQKENI. The CDR3 loop is CASSQPGSASGNTIYF. The CDR3 bases are TGTGCCAGCTCACAACCGGGCTCCGCCTCTGGAAACACCATATATTTT.

The V gene is TRBV6-2 or TRBV6-3, the J gene TRBJ1-3; D may be TRBD1 (6 bases). The CDR3 contains 14 residues. V dropped 3 bases and J dropped 7 bases, with 13 bases sitting between them. CDR1 and CDR2 from the germline V gene are MNHEY and SVGEGT. CDR3 coding DNA: TGTGCCAGCAGTTATCACAGGGTAGGGAACACCATATATTTT. It encodes CASSYHRVGNTIYF.

The V and J genes are TRBV10-2 and TRBJ1-2, with 9 bases that match TRBD1. The V segment lost 2 bases and the J segment 4 bases; nucleotides outside the gene matches: 5. Germline CDR1 and CDR2: WSHSY and SAAADI. The CDR3 spans 15 residues. CDR3 region: CASSEDRGRLYGYTF. The CDR3 bases are TGCGCCAGCAGTGAGGACAGGGGGAGACTCTATGGCTACACCTTC.

The rearrangement uses TRBV11-2 and TRBJ1-3, with D uncertain. V lost 5 bases and J lost 0, with 8 bases in between. The CDR3 contains 14 residues. Germline V gene lookup returns CDR1 SGHAT and CDR2 FQNNGV. The CDR3 sequence: CASSSGFSGNTIYF. CDR3 nucleotide sequence: TGTGCCAGCAGCAGCGGCTTCTCTGGAAACACCATATATTTT.

The table lists this clone with many counts. The chain uses TRBV10-2 and TRBJ2-2; D not certain. V lost 3 bases, J lost 3 bases, and 11 bases lay in between. CDR1 and CDR2 (germline): WSHSY, SAAADI. The CDR3 totals 15 residues. The CDR3 spells CASSEWSTHTGELFF. The CDR3, as DNA: TGCGCCAGCAGTGAATGGAGCACCCACACCGGGGAGCTGTTTTTT.

The rearrangement links TRBV19 to TRBJ1-4; no definite D call. The length of the CDR3 is 13 residues. Deletions cut 3 bases from V and 7 bases from J, with 9 bases between. Germline V gene sequence: CDR1 LNHDA, CDR2 SQIVND (reference sequence). CDR3 sequence reads: CASSMQVAEKLFF. The DNA for the CDR3 is TGTGCCAGTAGTATGCAGGTGGCTGAAAAACTGTTTTTT.

This chain links TRBV24-1 with TRBJ2-1; D ambiguous. V lost 3 bases and J lost 4, with 6 bases in between. The CDR3 is 13 amino acids. Germline V lookup: CDR1 KGHDR, CDR2 SFDVKD. The CDR3 sequence: CATSDPNYNEQFF. The CDR3 DNA sequence: TGTGCCACCAGTGATCCCAATTACAATGAGCAGTTCTTC.

The chain carries TRBV5-1 and TRBJ2-1; TRBD1 is a possible D gene (5 bases). Trimming removed 4 bases at V and 0 bases at J, with 14 bases between. The CDR3 is 16 amino acids. Per germline, CDR1 SGHRS and CDR2 YFSETQ. CDR3 region: CASSADSPSSYNEQFF. In DNA form, the CDR3 reads TGCGCCAGCAGCGCTGACAGCCCGAGCTCCTACAATGAGCAGTTCTTC.

This chain links TRBV24-1 with TRBJ2-6, with 7 bases identical to TRBD1. This CDR3 region has 18 residues. The V gene end was trimmed by 4 bases and the J gene end by 0 bases; junction bases not matched to a gene: 8. Germline V gene data show CDR1 as KGHDR and CDR2 as SFDVKD. CDR3 sequence: CATSDGTASFSGANVLTF. The CDR3 region has the DNA TGTGCCACCAGTGACGGGACAGCTTCATTCTCTGGGGCCAACGTCCTGACTTTC.

The chain has TRBV4-2 and TRBJ2-1, with 7 bases identical to TRBD2. The CDR3 sequence is 15 residues long. Germline V gene sequence: CDR1 LGHNA, CDR2 YNFKEQ. J lost 12 bases, V lost 0 bases, and 11 bases had no gene match. CDR3 coding DNA: TGTGCCAGCAGCCAAGAGGGGAGTGGGGGGGTGTGGCAGTTCTTC. It translates to CASSQEGSGGVWQFF.

The chain is built from TRBV7-3 and TRBJ2-1; TRBD2 aligns across 7 bases. The CDR3 sequence is 15 residues long. Germline V gives CDR1 SGHTA, CDR2 FQGTGA. V trimming: 4 bases; J trimming: 8 bases; junction bases outside the gene matches: 11. The CDR3 region has the DNA TGTGCCAGCAGCTCCGGGACGCGGGGGAAGGATGAGCAGTTCTTC. Amino acids: CASSSGTRGKDEQFF.

This sequence joins TRBV10-2 and TRBJ2-1; 7 nucleotides line up with TRBD1. CDR1 WSHSY and CDR2 SAAADI come from the germline V gene. CDR3 length: 16 residues. Germline trimming cut 7 bases from V and 5 bases from J; bases unmatched to any gene: 14. The CDR3 sequence: CASIHTGTERHNEQFF. The CDR3 DNA follows: TGCGCCAGCATCCACACCGGGACAGAGAGACACAATGAGCAGTTCTTC.

The chain has TRBV6-5 and TRBJ1-4, with D uncertain. The V and J ends lost 0 bases and 7 bases respectively, with 15 bases between them. The length of the CDR3 is 16 residues. The germline gives CDR1 MNHEY, CDR2 SVGAGI. This CDR3 reads CASSYSNEGLGEKLFF. In DNA form, the CDR3 reads TGTGCCAGCAGTTACTCGAATGAGGGTCTCGGTGAAAAACTGTTTTTT.

Of note for this clone: The sample contains more than one DNA sequence encoding this CDR3. This chain uses TRBV9 with TRBJ2-2, with 10 bases identical to TRBD2. This CDR3 comprises 17 residues. Germline trimming cut 2 bases from V and 3 bases from J; bases unmatched to any gene: 7. Germline loops: CDR1 SGDLS, CDR2 YYNGEE. Here the CDR3 DNA reads TGTGCCAGCAGCGTGATAGCGGGAGGCCCCGACACCGGGGAGCTGTTTTTT. This sequence encodes CASSVIAGGPDTGELFF.

The rearrangement links TRBV20-1 to TRBJ1-1; 7 bases are a match to TRBD1. Germline V gene lookup returns CDR1 DFQATT and CDR2 SNEGSKA (reference sequence). Trimming removed 5 bases from V and 7 bases from J; junction bases left unmatched: 4. CDR3 length equals 11 residues. CDR3 DNA sequence: TGCAGTGCTTGGGACAGCAATGAAGCTTTCTTT. Its translation is CSAWDSNEAFF.

The chain has TRBV30 and TRBJ1-2; possibly TRBD1 for D (6 bases). The V and J ends lost 5 bases and 4 bases respectively, with 11 bases between them. CDR3 length: 12 residues. Germline CDR1 GTSNPN, CDR2 SVGIG (reference sequence). The CDR3 loop reads CAWDDRFYGYTF. CDR3 coding DNA: TGTGCCTGGGATGACAGGTTCTATGGCTACACCTTC. The variable domain in full, with the rest retrieved from reference TRBV30 and TRBJ1-2, is SQTIHQWPATLVQPVGSPLSLECTVEGTSNPNLYWYRQAAGRGLQLLFYSVGIGQISSEVPQNLSASRPQDRQFILSSKKLLLSDSGFYLCAWDDRFYGYTFGSGTRLTVV.

The gene calls are TRBV21-1 and TRBJ1-5; the listed D gene, TRBD1, was not tested against the DNA. TRBV21-1 is a documented pseudogene. This CDR3 spans 15 amino acids. CDR3 protein: CASSKRQGYNQPQHF. CDR3 in DNA: TGTGCCAGCAGCAAGCGGCAGGGATACAATCAGCCCCAGCATTTT.

This chain uses TRBV7-6 with TRBJ2-2; the match to TRBD1 covers 9 bases. After removal of 5 bases from V and 0 bases from J, the junction contained 7 bases not matched to a gene. The CDR3 is made up of 17 amino acids. Germline V gene data show CDR1 as SGHVS and CDR2 as FNYEAQ. The CDR3 DNA is TGTGCCAGCAGCCCATACCACAGGGGGCCGAACACCGGGGAGCTGTTTTTT. It encodes CASSPYHRGPNTGELFF.

This chain joins TRBV30 and TRBJ1-5; D is possibly TRBD1 (5 bases). V lost 0 bases and J lost 7, with 16 bases in between. Looked up from germline, CDR1 is GTSNPN and CDR2 is SVGIG (reference sequence). This CDR3 is 15 amino acids long. The CDR3 nucleotides are TGTGCCTGGAGTGTAAGCCACCAGGGAGGGCAGCCCCAGCATTTT. It is translated as CAWSVSHQGGQPQHF.

This chain connects TRBV6-1 to TRBJ1-4; 7 bases agree with TRBD1. The J segment lost 5 bases and the V segment lost 2 bases, leaving 5 bases of the junction unmatched. The CDR3 spans 15 residues. Germline assignment: CDR1 MNHNS and CDR2 SASEGT. In DNA, the CDR3 is TGTGCCAGCAGTGAACAGAAGGGGGCGAATGAAAAACTGTTTTTT. Translating it yields CASSEQKGANEKLFF.

The J gene is TRBJ2-1, the V gene TRBV5-1; 8 bases match TRBD2. The junction had 16 bases not matched to a gene; V was cut back by 0 bases and J by 8 bases. CDR1 and CDR2 (germline): SGHRS, YFSETQ. CDR3 size: 18 residues. In DNA form, the CDR3 reads TGCGCCAGCAGCTTGGCGGGTATGGGACTAGGTTCTAGCCATGAGCAGTTCTTC. Its protein is CASSLAGMGLGSSHEQFF.

The V and J genes are TRBV5-1 and TRBJ2-5; TRBD2 agrees at 8 bases. Germline assignment: CDR1 SGHRS and CDR2 YFSETQ. J lost 2 bases, V lost 6 bases, and 12 bases had no gene match. CDR3 length: 16 residues. The CDR3 DNA follows: TGCGCCAGCACCTGGAGGGCTAGCGGGCCACAAGAGACCCAGTACTTC. Translated: CASTWRASGPQETQYF. Full variable domain (rest looked up from reference TRBV5-1 and TRBJ2-5): KAGVTQTPRYLIKTRGQQVTLSCSPISGHRSVSWYQQTPGQGLQFLFEYFSETQRNKGNFPGRFSGRQFSNSRSEMNVSTLELGDSALYLCASTWRASGPQETQYFGPGTRLLVL.

V usage is TRBV7-8 and J usage is TRBJ2-5, with 11 bases identical to TRBD2. Germline values: CDR1 SGHVS, CDR2 FQNEAQ. The junction had 6 bases not matched to a gene; V was cut back by 2 bases and J by 1 base. The CDR3 is 17 residues long. The CDR3 loop is CASSLLLAGEIQETQYF. The CDR3 coding sequence is TGTGCCAGCAGCTTATTACTAGCGGGGGAAATCCAAGAGACCCAGTACTTC.